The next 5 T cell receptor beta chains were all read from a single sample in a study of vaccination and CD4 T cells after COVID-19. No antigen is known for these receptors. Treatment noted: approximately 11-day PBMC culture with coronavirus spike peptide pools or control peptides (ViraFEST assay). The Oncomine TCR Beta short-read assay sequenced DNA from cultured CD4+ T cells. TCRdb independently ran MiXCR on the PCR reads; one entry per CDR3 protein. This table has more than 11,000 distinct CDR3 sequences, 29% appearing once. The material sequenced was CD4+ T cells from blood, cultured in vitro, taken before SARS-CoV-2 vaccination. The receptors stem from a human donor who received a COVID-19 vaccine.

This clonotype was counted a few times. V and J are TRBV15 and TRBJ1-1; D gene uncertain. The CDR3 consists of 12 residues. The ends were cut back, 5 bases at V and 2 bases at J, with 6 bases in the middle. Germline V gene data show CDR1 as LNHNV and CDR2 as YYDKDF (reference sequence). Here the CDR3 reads CATSSYNTEAFF. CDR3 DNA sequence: TGTGCCACCAGCTCCTACAACACTGAAGCTTTCTTT.

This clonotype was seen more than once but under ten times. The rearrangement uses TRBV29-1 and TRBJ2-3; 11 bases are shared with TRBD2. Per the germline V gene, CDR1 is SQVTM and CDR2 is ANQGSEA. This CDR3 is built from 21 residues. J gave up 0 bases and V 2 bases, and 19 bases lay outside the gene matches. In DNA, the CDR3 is TGCAGCGTTGAATTCCGAAGGAGGCTAGCGGGGGGATCACCTAGCACAGATACGCAGTATTTT. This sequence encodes CSVEFRRRLAGGSPSTDTQYF.

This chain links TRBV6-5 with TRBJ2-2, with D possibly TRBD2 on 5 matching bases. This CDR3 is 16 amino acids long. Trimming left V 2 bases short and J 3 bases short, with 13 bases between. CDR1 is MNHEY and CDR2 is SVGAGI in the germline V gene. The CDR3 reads CASSYLKGDDTGELFF. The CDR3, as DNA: TGTGCCAGCAGTTACCTAAAGGGAGACGACACCGGGGAGCTGTTTTTT.

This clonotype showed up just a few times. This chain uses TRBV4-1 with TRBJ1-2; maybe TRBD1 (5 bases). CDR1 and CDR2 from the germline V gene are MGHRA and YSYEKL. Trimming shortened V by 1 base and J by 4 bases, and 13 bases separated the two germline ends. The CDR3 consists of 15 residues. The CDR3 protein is CASSQVGRARYGYTF. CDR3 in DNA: TGCGCCAGCAGCCAAGTGGGCAGGGCGCGCTATGGCTACACCTTC.

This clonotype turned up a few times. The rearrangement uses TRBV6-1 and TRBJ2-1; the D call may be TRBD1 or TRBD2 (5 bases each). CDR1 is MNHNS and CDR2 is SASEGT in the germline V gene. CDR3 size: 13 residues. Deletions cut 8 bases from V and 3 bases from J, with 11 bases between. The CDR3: CASDDGGYNEQFF. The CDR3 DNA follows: TGTGCCAGCGATGATGGGGGCTACAATGAGCAGTTCTTC.